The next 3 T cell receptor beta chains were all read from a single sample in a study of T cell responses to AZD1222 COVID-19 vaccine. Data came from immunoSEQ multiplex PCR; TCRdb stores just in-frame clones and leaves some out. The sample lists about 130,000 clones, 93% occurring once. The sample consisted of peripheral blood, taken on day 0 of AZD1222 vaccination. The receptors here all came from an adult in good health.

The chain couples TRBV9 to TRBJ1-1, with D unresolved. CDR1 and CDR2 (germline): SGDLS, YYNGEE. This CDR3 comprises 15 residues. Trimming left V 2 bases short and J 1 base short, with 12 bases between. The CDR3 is CASSVGLQKNTEAFF. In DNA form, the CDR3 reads TGTGCCAGCAGCGTTGGCCTACAAAAGAACACTGAAGCTTTCTTT.

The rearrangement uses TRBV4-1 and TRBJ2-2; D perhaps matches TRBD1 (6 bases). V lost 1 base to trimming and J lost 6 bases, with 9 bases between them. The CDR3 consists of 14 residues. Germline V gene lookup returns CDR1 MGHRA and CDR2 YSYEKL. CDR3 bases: TGCGCCAGCAGCCAAGTTTCAGGGGCCGGGGAGCTGTTTTTT. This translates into CASSQVSGAGELFF.

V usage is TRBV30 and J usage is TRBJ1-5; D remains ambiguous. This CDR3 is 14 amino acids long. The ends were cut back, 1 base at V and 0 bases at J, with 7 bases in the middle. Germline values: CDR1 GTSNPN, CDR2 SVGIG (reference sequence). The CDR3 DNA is TGTGCCTGGAGTGCGAGTTATAGCAATCAGCCCCAGCATTTT. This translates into CAWSASYSNQPQHF. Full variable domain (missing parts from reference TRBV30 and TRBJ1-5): SQTIHQWPATLVQPVGSPLSLECTVEGTSNPNLYWYRQAAGRGLQLLFYSVGIGQISSEVPQNLSASRPQDRQFILSSKKLLLSDSGFYLCAWSASYSNQPQHFGDGTRLSIL.